This TCR beta chain was sequenced for a study of T cell responses to AZD1222 COVID-19 vaccine. Study-wide results and caveats: Researchers took repertoire samples only after the peak T cell response had come. Just 5 to 7 AZD1222 recipients tested seropositive at baseline. Donor demographics were predominantly white British with a female majority; clonal diversity may be underestimated. An increase in Spike-specific TCR breadth and depth was observed after two AZD1222 doses.

This CDR3 spans 14 amino acids. V lost 4 bases and J 7 bases, leaving 14 bases between the germline ends. Per the germline V gene, CDR1 is SGHRS and CDR2 is YFSETQ. Using immunoSEQ multiplex PCR, the repertoire was profiled, and TCRdb retains in-frame clones only, with some absent. The data contain about 270,000 clones, 90% to 95% of them singletons. To note about this clone: Its antigen is not known.

Specimen: peripheral blood, collected 28 days after the second AZD1222 dose. The receptor's source is an adult who received the AZD1222 COVID-19 vaccine. V is TRBV5-1 and J is TRBJ1-4; D might be TRBD1 (5 bases). The CDR3 reads CASSPLGPGEKLFF. The DNA for the CDR3 is TGCGCCAGCAGCCCCTTGGGGCCTGGTGAAAAACTGTTTTTT.